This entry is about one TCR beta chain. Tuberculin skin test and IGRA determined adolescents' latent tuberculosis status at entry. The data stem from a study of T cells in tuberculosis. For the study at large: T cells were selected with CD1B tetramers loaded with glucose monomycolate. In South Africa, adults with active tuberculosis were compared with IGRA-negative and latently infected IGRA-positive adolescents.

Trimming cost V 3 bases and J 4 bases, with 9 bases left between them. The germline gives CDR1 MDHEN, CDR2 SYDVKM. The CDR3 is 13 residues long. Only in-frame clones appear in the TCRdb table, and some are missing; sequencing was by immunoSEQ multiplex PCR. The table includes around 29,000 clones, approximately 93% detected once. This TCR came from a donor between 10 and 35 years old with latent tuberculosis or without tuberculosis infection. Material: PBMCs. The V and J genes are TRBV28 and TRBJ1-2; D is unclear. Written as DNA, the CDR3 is TGTGCCAGCAGTTTGTCTCCCAGCTATGGCTACACCTTC. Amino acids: CASSLSPSYGYTF.